A selection of T cell receptor beta chains follows, all from one sample in a study of cytomegalovirus exposure and HLA in healthy donors. The table came from immunoSEQ multiplex PCR; TCRdb's copy has only in-frame clones and leaves some out. The table has approximately 150,000 clones, roughly 87% seen once. Source material: PBMCs. These receptors were obtained from a woman younger than 45 in good health and CMV-seronegative. The CDR3 runs from the conserved cysteine through the conserved F or W. D genes are given only for firm matches. A row's size may be missing; if present it is once, few, many or a size class.

D,J,size,V,CDR3,DNA
TRBD1,TRBJ1-1,-,TRBV30,CAWSVRDRMNTEAFF,TGTGCCTGGAGTGTACGGGACAGGATGAACACTGAAGCTTTCTTT
-,TRBJ1-3,-,TRBV30,CAWSRRGGAGNTIYF,TGTGCCTGGAGCCGGAGGGGGGGGGCTGGAAACACCATATATTTT
TRBD1,TRBJ2-2,-,TRBV19,CASSKTGGNTGELFF,TGTGCCAGTAGTAAGACAGGGGGGAACACCGGGGAGCTGTTTTTT
-,TRBJ2-7,-,TRBV7-3,CASSLIGGLPTPPEQYF,TGTGCCAGCAGCTTAATCGGAGGCCTCCCTACCCCGCCCGAGCAGTACTTC
-,TRBJ1-1,few,TRBV27,CASSLSGIPNTEAFF,TGTGCCAGCAGTTTATCGGGCATACCGAACACTGAAGCTTTCTTT
TRBD2,TRBJ2-5,-,TRBV5-4,CASGRGKGETQYF,TGTGCAAGTGGGCGGGGGAAAGGAGAGACCCAGTACTTC
TRBD1,TRBJ2-7,-,TRBV5-1,CASSPGDRDSYEQYF,TGCGCCAGCAGCCCGGGGGACAGGGACTCCTACGAGCAGTACTTC
TRBD2,TRBJ2-1,-,TRBV4-1,CASSPKLLSGDTYNEQFF,TGCGCCAGCAGCCCCAAACTACTTAGCGGGGACACCTACAATGAGCAGTTCTTC
-,TRBJ1-2,-,TRBV23-1,CASSQSGGLGDYGYTF,TGCGCCAGCAGTCAATCGGGGGGGCTGGGAGACTATGGCTACACCTTC
TRBD1,TRBJ2-6,few,TRBV27,CASSLTQGALHSGANVLTF,TGTGCCAGCAGTTTAACCCAGGGGGCCCTCCACTCTGGGGCCAACGTCCTGACTTTC
-,TRBJ1-1,once,TRBV11-2,CASTKPVGTEAFF,TGTGCCAGCACCAAGCCCGTCGGGACAGAAGCTTTCTTT
-,TRBJ2-7,-,TRBV11-2,CASSSQSPDHEQYF,TGTGCCAGCAGCTCACAGTCCCCCGACCACGAGCAGTACTTC
-,TRBJ1-2,-,TRBV18,CASSRDGSYGYTF,TGTGCCAGCTCGCGGGACGGAAGCTATGGCTACACCTTC
TRBD1,TRBJ2-6,-,TRBV10-3,CAITPGQGMGANVLTF,TGTGCCATCACCCCGGGACAGGGGATGGGGGCCAACGTCCTGACTTTC
TRBD2,TRBJ2-1,once,TRBV15,CATSRDKGTSGLYNEQFF,TGTGCCACCAGCAGAGATAAGGGGACTAGCGGATTATACAATGAGCAGTTCTTC
-,TRBJ2-7,-,TRBV19,CASRPAVDRGLWQYF,TGTGCCAGTAGACCCGCAGTTGACCGGGGTTTATGGCAGTACTTC